This T cell receptor (beta chain) stems from a study of blood T cell repertoires in COVID-19. V was cut by 3 bases and J by 7 bases, with 19 bases left in between. Germline V lookup: CDR1 KGHSH, CDR2 LQKENI. The CDR3 length is 16 residues. Original data processing: Amplifying reference gene primers gave estimates of nucleated cell counts. TCRdb's copy holds only in-frame clones and misses some; the assay was immunoSEQ multiplex PCR. V, J and clone size were drawn from that table, and D and trimming were deduced from the DNA. Among about 330,000 clones, around 80% were seen once, and the ten largest hold roughly 1.2%.

The chain joins TRBV18 to TRBJ2-1, with a weak D call TRBD2 (7 bases). The sequence was obtained from a woman aged 45 to 65 with acute or convalescent COVID-19. The sequenced sample was peripheral blood. The CDR3 here is CASSPTSGGLGNEQFF. CDR3 DNA sequence: TGTGCCAGCTCACCTACATCGGGGGGCCTGGGAAATGAGCAGTTCTTC.